The 21 T cell receptor beta chains below come from one sample, sequenced in a study of T-cell reconstitution after alpha-beta-depleted transplantation in children. A TCRbeta library incorporating unique molecular identifiers was prepared. TCRdb reprocessed the PCR reads via MiXCR and lists one record per CDR3 protein. In the table there are fewer than 700,000 distinct CDR3 sequences, roughly 13% of which are singletons. This material consisted of PBMCs, mostly from graft donor cells, taken 360 days after TCRalphabeta/CD19-depleted stem cell transplant. These receptors came from a male patient younger than 18 who had a stem cell transplant for acute myeloid leukemia, so the T cells may come from the graft donor.

This chain joins TRBV12-3 or TRBV12-4 and TRBJ2-7, with D perhaps matching TRBD1 or TRBD2 (6 bases each). The V end was cut by 3 bases, the J end by 6 bases, with 12 bases between. This CDR3 has 13 amino acids. CDR3 sequence (DNA): TGTGCCAGCAGTTTTCTCGAGGGGGGCGAGCAGTACTTC. This encodes CASSFLEGGEQYF.

This clonotype was observed a handful of times. The chain joins TRBV12-3 or TRBV12-4 to TRBJ2-5; TRBD1 matches 10 bases. This CDR3 has 15 amino acids. The trim removed 5 bases at V and 5 bases at J, leaving 8 bases unmatched. This CDR3 is CASSTRQGALETQYF. The DNA of the CDR3 is TGTGCCAGCAGTACCAGACAGGGGGCGTTGGAGACCCAGTACTTC.

This clonotype was detected many times. This chain uses TRBV29-1 with TRBJ2-7; D is perhaps TRBD1 (5 bases). The CDR3 runs 11 residues. Germline loops: CDR1 SQVTM, CDR2 ANQGSEA. Trimming removed 7 bases from V and 5 bases from J, with 12 bases in between. The CDR3: CSGVRANEQYF. DNA for the CDR3: TGCAGCGGGGTCAGGGCCAACGAGCAGTACTTC.

This clonotype was found a few times. The chain links TRBV5-6 to TRBJ2-2, with TRBD2 matching over 10 bases. This CDR3 is 19 amino acids long. Trimming at V came to 0 bases and at J to 2 bases, leaving 10 bases not matched to a gene. Per the germline V gene, CDR1 is SGHDT and CDR2 is YYEEEE. CDR3 nucleotide sequence: TGTGCCAGCAGCTTGGAGGCTAGCGGGGGAAACCTAAACACCGGGGAGCTGTTTTTT. The encoded protein is CASSLEASGGNLNTGELFF.

The rearrangement joins TRBV20-1 to TRBJ2-5, with 7 bases matching TRBD1. The CDR3 is 14 amino acids. CDR1 is DFQATT, CDR2 SNEGSKA, per germline (reference sequence). V shed 1 base and J 4 bases; nucleotides not matched to a gene: 6. The CDR3 region is CSARARGLGETQYF. CDR3 nucleotide sequence: TGCAGTGCTAGAGCCAGGGGGTTAGGAGAGACCCAGTACTTC.

This clonotype appeared many times. As DNA, the CDR3 is TGTGCCAGCAGCTTAGCTGTCCAGGGCGGACCCTACGAGCAGTACTTC. This sequence encodes CASSLAVQGGPYEQYF. The chain uses TRBV7-2 and TRBJ2-7; D might be TRBD1 (5 bases). V was cut by 0 bases and J by 2 bases, with 14 bases left in between. The germline gives CDR1 SGHTA, CDR2 FQGNSA. The CDR3 covers 16 residues. The entire variable domain, with the rest obtained from reference TRBV7-2 and TRBJ2-7, is as follows: GAGVSQSPSNKVTEKGKDVELRCDPISGHTALYWYRQSLGQGLEFLIYFQGNSAPDKSGLPSDRFSAERTGGSVSTLTIQRTQQEDSAVYLCASSLAVQGGPYEQYFGPGTRLTVT.

This clonotype was detected only a few times. The CDR3 DNA reads as TGTGCCAGCAGCGGATCTAGTGAAAAACTGTTTTTT. It is translated as CASSGSSEKLFF. The chain recombines TRBV12-3 or TRBV12-4 with TRBJ1-4, with D unclear. This CDR3 is built from 12 residues. V lost 6 bases and J 7 bases, leaving 9 bases between the germline ends.

The chain has TRBV5-6 and TRBJ1-5; 8 bases are a match to TRBD1. The V gene end was trimmed by 4 bases and the J gene end by 3 bases; junction bases not matched to a gene: 6. This CDR3 is built from 15 residues. Germline loops: CDR1 SGHDT, CDR2 YYEEEE. The chain's CDR3 is CASSRGRGPNQPQHF. The CDR3 DNA reads as TGTGCCAGCAGCCGCGGCAGGGGGCCCAATCAGCCCCAGCATTTT.

This clonotype showed up just a few times. The chain recombines TRBV19 with TRBJ2-7; 14 bases fit TRBD2. V trimming: 2 bases; J trimming: 6 bases; junction bases outside the gene matches: 6. This CDR3 contains 16 residues. Germline-derived CDR1 and CDR2 are LNHDA and SQIVND (reference sequence). DNA of the CDR3: TGTGCCAGTAGTATAACGGGACTAGCGGGAGATCTCGAGCAGTACTTC. It specifies CASSITGLAGDLEQYF.

The table lists this clonotype with many counts. This rearrangement joins TRBV28 to TRBJ2-3; D possibly corresponds to TRBD1 (6 bases). V lost 6 bases, J lost 1 base, and 14 bases lay in between. This CDR3 is 15 amino acids long. CDR1 is MDHEN and CDR2 is SYDVKM in the germline V gene. The CDR3 DNA is TGTGCCAGCAGCCCAGACAGGTGGGGCACAGATACGCAGTATTTT. Encoded protein: CASSPDRWGTDTQYF. Combining the CDR3 with reference TRBV28 and TRBJ2-3 gives the whole variable domain DVKVTQSSRYLVKRTGEKVFLECVQDMDHENMFWYRQDPGLGLRLIYFSYDVKMKEKGDIPEGYSVSREKKERFSLILESASTNQTSMYLCASSPDRWGTDTQYFGPGTRLTVL.

This clonotype has just a few counts. This rearrangement joins TRBV9 to TRBJ2-1, with 7 positions matching TRBD2. V lost 3 bases, J lost 2 bases, and 5 bases stayed unmatched. CDR3 length equals 15 residues. Germline-derived CDR1 and CDR2 are SGDLS and YYNGEE. The CDR3 DNA follows: TGTGCCAGCAGCGCGGAGAGCGGGACCTACAATGAGCAGTTCTTC. It is translated as CASSAESGTYNEQFF.

The CDR3 DNA reads TGTGCCAGCCGAACAGCCGGGTTTTACGAGCAGTACTTC. Protein: CASRTAGFYEQYF. The chain recombines TRBV7-1 with TRBJ2-7; D ambiguous. TRBV7-1 is noted as an ORF with a role that remains uncertain. CDR3 length: 13 amino acids. V lost 8 bases and J lost 4, with 15 bases in between.

The table lists this clonotype with a few counts. The V gene is TRBV6-2 or TRBV6-3, the J gene TRBJ2-2; 7 positions match TRBD2. V trimming: 0 bases; J trimming: 1 base; junction bases outside the gene matches: 2. The germline CDR1 and CDR2 sequences are MNHEY and SVGEGT. The CDR3 has 16 amino acids. The chain's CDR3 is CASSYSGRVNTGELFF. The CDR3, as DNA: TGTGCCAGCAGTTACTCAGGGAGGGTGAACACCGGGGAGCTGTTTTTT.

This clonotype was counted only a few times. V usage is TRBV7-2 and J usage is TRBJ2-5, with 11 bases that match TRBD2. The CDR3 contains 16 residues. V lost 3 bases, J lost 1 base, and 4 bases stayed unmatched. In germline, CDR1 is SGHTA, CDR2 FQGNSA. The CDR3 reads CASSLTSGAFQETQYF. As DNA, the CDR3 is TGTGCCAGCAGCTTGACTAGCGGGGCGTTCCAAGAGACCCAGTACTTC.

The genes are TRBV19 and TRBJ1-5; D might be TRBD1 (6 bases). V was clipped by 7 bases and J by 4 bases, with 14 bases between them. This CDR3 is 14 amino acids long. The germline V gene encodes CDR1 LNHDA and CDR2 SQIVND (reference sequence). The CDR3 coding sequence is TGTGCCAGTAATCCCACAGGGATTAATCAGCCCCAGCATTTT. Translation: CASNPTGINQPQHF.

The chain recombines TRBV29-1 with TRBJ2-7, with 9 bases lining up with TRBD2. CDR3 length: 14 residues. The junction had 7 bases not matched to a gene; V was cut back by 7 bases and J by 0 bases. In germline, CDR1 is SQVTM, CDR2 ANQGSEA. This chain's CDR3 is CSAFGSGSSYEQYF. The DNA for the CDR3 is TGCAGCGCCTTCGGTAGCGGGAGCTCCTACGAGCAGTACTTC.

This clonotype was found many times. CDR3 protein: CASSSKPGLTSSYNEQFF. In DNA, the CDR3 is TGTGCCAGCAGCTCAAAACCGGGACTGACGAGCTCCTACAATGAGCAGTTCTTC. The chain combines TRBV11-1 with TRBJ2-1; a possible D gene is TRBD2 (6 bases). The germline V and J ends were trimmed by 4 bases and 0 bases, with 19 bases remaining between them. The CDR3 contains 18 residues. CDR1 and CDR2 from the germline V gene are SGHAT and FQDESV (reference sequence). The full variable domain, its missing parts supplied by reference TRBV11-1 and TRBJ2-1, is EAEVAQSPRYKITEKSQAVAFWCDPISGHATLYWYRQILGQGPELLVQFQDESVVDDSQLPKDRFSAERLKGVDSTLKIQPAELGDSAMYLCASSSKPGLTSSYNEQFFGPGTRLTVL.

Only a few counts were recorded for this clonotype. The chain carries TRBV7-9 and TRBJ2-3; TRBD2 agrees at 7 bases. CDR1 is SEHNR, CDR2 FQNEAQ, per germline (reference sequence). The junction had 6 bases not matched to a gene; V was cut back by 0 bases and J by 0 bases. The CDR3 is made up of 17 amino acids. Written as DNA, the CDR3 is TGTGCCAGCAGCTTAGCGGTACTAGCGTCAAGCACAGATACGCAGTATTTT. Its translation: CASSLAVLASSTDTQYF.

This clonotype showed up just a few times. This rearrangement joins TRBV11-2 to TRBJ2-1, with no clear D. CDR1 is SGHAT, CDR2 FQNNGV, per germline. V lost 1 base and J lost 5, with 9 bases in between. The CDR3 is 14 residues long. The CDR3 reads CASSLVPVDNEQFF. DNA for the CDR3: TGTGCCAGCAGCTTAGTCCCGGTTGACAATGAGCAGTTCTTC.

This clonotype was picked up many times. This sequence joins TRBV28 and TRBJ2-7; 10 bases match TRBD1. Germline V gene data show CDR1 as MDHEN and CDR2 as SYDVKM. The CDR3 length is 14 residues. The J segment lost 2 bases and the V segment lost 6 bases, leaving 4 bases of the junction unmatched. Written as DNA, the CDR3 is TGTGCCAGCAGAGGGACAGGGGATACCTACGAGCAGTACTTC. This codes for CASRGTGDTYEQYF.

The V gene is TRBV5-1, the J gene TRBJ2-5; the D gene could be TRBD1 or TRBD2 (5 bases each). The CDR3 is 15 amino acids. Trimming took off 0 bases at V and 2 bases at J, with 11 bases between the two ends. Germline V gives CDR1 SGHRS, CDR2 YFSETQ. CDR3 coding DNA: TGCGCCAGCAGCTTGGACGGGGCCCCTCAAGAGACCCAGTACTTC. Encoded protein: CASSLDGAPQETQYF.